Given below is one TCR beta chain in context. TCRdb's table, derived via immunoSEQ multiplex PCR, lists solely in-frame clones and lacks some. This table holds approximately 93,000 clones, approximately 93% found once. This entry belongs to a study of technical replicates of blood from several donors. After removal of 0 bases from V and 1 base from J, the junction contained 6 bases not matched to a gene. CDR3 length: 17 amino acids. The germline CDR1 and CDR2 sequences are SGHTA and FQGTGA. V gene TRBV7-3 combines with J gene TRBJ2-3; 8 nucleotides agree with TRBD2. This TCR came from a human donor in good health. Input material: T cells isolated from PBMCs. In nucleotides, the CDR3 is TGTGCCAGCAGCTTAACAGGGCTAGCGGGCGGCACAGATACGCAGTATTTT. It encodes CASSLTGLAGGTDTQYF.